The present TCR beta chain was sequenced within a study of cytomegalovirus exposure and HLA in healthy donors. Across the whole study: From donors who were HLA-typed, an early data release held approximately 80 million unique TCRs.

There are 15 residues in the CDR3. Germline values: CDR1 MNHEY, CDR2 SMNVEV (reference sequence). After removal of 1 base from V and 9 bases from J, the junction contained 5 bases not matched to a gene. The PCR used 60 Vbeta and 13 Jbeta primers. The table came from immunoSEQ multiplex PCR; TCRdb's copy has only in-frame clones and leaves some out. The sample includes under 200,000 clones, approximately 79% of them seen just once. General study findings and limits: In vitro checks showed that a few CMV-associated chains really do target CMV antigens. In a later analysis, common viral pathogens appeared linked to several of the most significant clusters.

In the case of this clone: Antigen: not known. The same CDR3 also results from other DNA sequences found in this sample.

Sequencing used PBMCs. The TCR sequence derives from a human donor in good health. The J gene is TRBJ2-1, the V gene TRBV27; 11 bases align to TRBD2. CDR3: CASSLLAGGPGEQFF. Written as DNA, the CDR3 is TGTGCCAGCAGTTTATTAGCGGGGGGGCCTGGTGAGCAGTTCTTC.